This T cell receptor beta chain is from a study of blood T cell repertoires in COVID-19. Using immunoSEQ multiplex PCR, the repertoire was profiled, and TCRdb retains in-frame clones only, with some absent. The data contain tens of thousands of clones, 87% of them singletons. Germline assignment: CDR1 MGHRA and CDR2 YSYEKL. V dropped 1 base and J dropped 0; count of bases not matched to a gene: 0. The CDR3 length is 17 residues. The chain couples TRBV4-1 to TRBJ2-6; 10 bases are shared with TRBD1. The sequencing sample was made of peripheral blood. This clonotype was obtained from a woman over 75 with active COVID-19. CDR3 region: CASSQGTGGSGANVLTF. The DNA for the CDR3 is TGCGCCAGCAGCCAAGGGACAGGGGGCTCTGGGGCCAACGTCCTGACTTTC.